The 17 T cell receptor beta chains given below trace back to one sample, sequenced in a study of PD-L1 blockade in urothelial cancer. Data came from immunoSEQ multiplex PCR; TCRdb stores just in-frame clones and leaves some out. The table has over 14,000 clones, approximately 87% seen once. The sample consisted of PBMCs, taken around atezolizumab (anti-PD-L1) treatment. The receptors come from a man between 65 and 85 years old with urothelial cancer.

The gene calls are TRBV11-2 and TRBJ2-3; D might be TRBD1 (5 bases). Trimming removed 5 bases from V and 7 bases from J, with 16 bases in between. Germline V gene lookup returns CDR1 SGHAT and CDR2 FQNNGV. This CDR3 comprises 14 residues. The CDR3 spells CASSVINRIHTQYF. The CDR3 coding sequence is TGTGCCAGCAGCGTTATCAACAGGATCCATACGCAGTATTTT.

V and J are TRBV7-9 and TRBJ2-6; D gene unclear. Germline V gene sequence: CDR1 SEHNR, CDR2 FQNEAQ (reference sequence). CDR3 length: 17 residues. The V end was cut by 3 bases, the J end by 1 base, with 13 bases between. The CDR3 nucleotides read TGTGCCAGCAGCTTTTCTTTAGAGCCTTCTGGGGCCAACGTCCTGACTTTC. This gives the protein CASSFSLEPSGANVLTF.

V and J are TRBV9 and TRBJ2-1; D is perhaps TRBD1 (6 bases). Germline CDR1 is SGDLS and CDR2 is YYNGEE. V lost 6 bases, J lost 4 bases, and 14 bases lay in between. The CDR3 extends over 14 amino acids. Here the CDR3 reads CASNREEVYNEQFF. DNA of the CDR3: TGTGCCAGCAACAGGGAAGAGGTATACAATGAGCAGTTCTTC.

This clone was seen once. The genes are TRBV19 and TRBJ2-5; the D gene is possibly TRBD2 (6 bases). Trimming removed 6 bases at V and 5 bases at J, with 13 bases between. The length of the CDR3 is 13 residues. Germline CDR1 reads LNHDA; CDR2 reads SQIVND (reference sequence). DNA for the CDR3: TGTGCCAGTAGCCCTAGCCGGGGGGAGACCCAGTACTTC. Encoded protein: CASSPSRGETQYF.

This clone was picked up one time. The CDR3 here is CAISDLRGTGGVYEQYF. The DNA of the CDR3 is TGTGCCATCAGTGACTTACGAGGGACAGGGGGAGTCTACGAGCAGTACTTC. The chain links TRBV10-3 to TRBJ2-7, with 11 bases fitting TRBD1. This CDR3 region has 17 residues. V gave up 3 bases and J gave up 3 bases; unmatched junction bases: 10. Per the germline V gene, CDR1 is ENHRY and CDR2 is SYGVKD.

This chain uses TRBV5-1 with TRBJ2-3; TRBD1 matches at 8 bases. Germline CDR1 SGHRS, CDR2 YFSETQ. This CDR3 region has 15 residues. J gave up 4 bases and V 3 bases, and 7 bases lay outside the gene matches. The CDR3 reads CASSSGQGNSDTQYF. Written as DNA, the CDR3 is TGCGCCAGCAGCTCCGGACAGGGTAATTCAGATACGCAGTATTTT.

This clone was observed a single time. The rearrangement uses TRBV27 and TRBJ2-2; no firm D call. Germline CDR1 and CDR2: MNHEY and SMNVEV (reference sequence). Between the trimmed V and J ends, which lost 6 bases and 1 base, there was a span of 6 bases. The CDR3 contains 13 residues. The CDR3: CASRSQNTGELFF. The CDR3 nucleotides read TGTGCCAGCAGGTCCCAGAACACCGGGGAGCTGTTTTTT.

The chain is built from TRBV19 and TRBJ2-2; perhaps TRBD1 as D (5 bases). Germline V lookup: CDR1 LNHDA, CDR2 SQIVND (reference sequence). V was trimmed by 7 bases and J by 2 bases, leaving 14 bases between them. CDR3 size: 15 residues. The CDR3 is CASMVAGLNTGELFF. Written as DNA, the CDR3 is TGTGCCAGTATGGTAGCAGGGCTTAACACCGGGGAGCTGTTTTTT.

V usage is TRBV27 and J usage is TRBJ2-7; D possibly corresponds to TRBD2 (5 bases). Germline V gene lookup returns CDR1 MNHEY and CDR2 SMNVEV (reference sequence). V gave up 0 bases and J gave up 5 bases, with 8 bases separating them. The CDR3 extends over 13 amino acids. CDR3 residues: CASSLSERHEQYF. CDR3 bases: TGTGCCAGCAGTTTATCGGAGCGGCACGAGCAGTACTTC.

Here the CDR3 reads CASSQENRDRAYEQYF. The DNA for the CDR3 is TGCGCCAGCAGCCAAGAAAACCGGGACAGGGCCTACGAGCAGTACTTC. The chain uses TRBV4-1 and TRBJ2-7; TRBD1 aligns across 9 bases. Germline CDR1 and CDR2: MGHRA and YSYEKL. V lost 0 bases and J lost 2; bases outside the gene matches: 5. This CDR3 is built from 16 residues.

This chain connects TRBV25-1 to TRBJ1-4; no firm D call. Per germline, CDR1 MGHDK and CDR2 SYGVNS. The CDR3 totals 15 residues. Trimming cost V 3 bases and J 6 bases, with 14 bases left between them. In nucleotides, the CDR3 is TGTGCCAGCAGTGATAACCGGGGTTTGGATGAAAAACTGTTTTTT. The encoded protein is CASSDNRGLDEKLFF. Full variable domain (rest looked up from reference TRBV25-1 and TRBJ1-4): EADIYQTPRYLVIGTGKKITLECSQTMGHDKMYWYQQDPGMELHLIHYSYGVNSTEKGDLSSESTVSRIRTEHFPLTLESARPSHTSQYLCASSDNRGLDEKLFFGSGTQLSVL.

The genes are TRBV27 and TRBJ1-1; tentative D call: TRBD1 (5 bases). Trimming took off 4 bases at V and 6 bases at J, with 9 bases between the two ends. CDR1 is MNHEY and CDR2 is SMNVEV in the germline V gene (reference sequence). The CDR3 spans 12 residues. In nucleotides, the CDR3 is TGTGCCAGCAGTTCTCAGGGTCCTGAAGCTTTCTTT. Encoded protein: CASSSQGPEAFF.

This chain joins TRBV18 and TRBJ1-6, with 10 bases that match TRBD1. The CDR3 extends over 15 amino acids. Germline assignment: CDR1 KGHSH and CDR2 LQKENI. With V trimmed by 3 bases and J by 10 bases, 6 bases remained unmatched. This CDR3 is CASSPGTGVGSPLHF. CDR3 nucleotides: TGTGCCAGCTCACCGGGGACAGGGGTAGGATCACCCCTCCACTTT.

The chain joins TRBV9 to TRBJ1-1; D ambiguous. CDR1 and CDR2 (germline): SGDLS, YYNGEE. Trimming cost V 4 bases and J 5 bases, with 12 bases left between them. The CDR3 length is 13 residues. In DNA, the CDR3 is TGTGCCAGCAGCTACTCGACAAGGACTGAAGCTTTCTTT. Protein product: CASSYSTRTEAFF.

The chain joins TRBV5-3 to TRBJ1-1; 7 nucleotides match TRBD1. TRBV5-3 is an open reading frame whose function is uncertain. Trimming took 6 bases from V and 6 from J; bases not matched to a gene: 5. This CDR3 is built from 12 residues. The CDR3 region is CARIRQGPEAFF. The DNA for the CDR3 is TGTGCCAGAATCAGACAGGGTCCTGAAGCTTTCTTT.

This clone was counted a few times. The rearrangement links TRBV9 to TRBJ1-5; D may be TRBD1 (5 bases). This CDR3 has 15 amino acids. The germline CDR1 and CDR2 sequences are SGDLS and YYNGEE. Trimming removed 0 bases at V and 6 bases at J, with 13 bases between. Here the CDR3 DNA reads TGTGCCAGCAGCGTAGACTTCAGGGCAAGTCAGCCCCAGCATTTT. Residues: CASSVDFRASQPQHF.

The chain joins TRBV27 to TRBJ1-4; no firm D call. V was clipped by 2 bases and J by 0 bases, with 7 bases between them. CDR1 is MNHEY and CDR2 is SMNVEV in the germline V gene (reference sequence). The CDR3 has 15 amino acids. The CDR3 loop reads CASSLSQATNEKLFF. CDR3 DNA sequence: TGTGCCAGCAGTTTAAGTCAGGCAACTAATGAAAAACTGTTTTTT.